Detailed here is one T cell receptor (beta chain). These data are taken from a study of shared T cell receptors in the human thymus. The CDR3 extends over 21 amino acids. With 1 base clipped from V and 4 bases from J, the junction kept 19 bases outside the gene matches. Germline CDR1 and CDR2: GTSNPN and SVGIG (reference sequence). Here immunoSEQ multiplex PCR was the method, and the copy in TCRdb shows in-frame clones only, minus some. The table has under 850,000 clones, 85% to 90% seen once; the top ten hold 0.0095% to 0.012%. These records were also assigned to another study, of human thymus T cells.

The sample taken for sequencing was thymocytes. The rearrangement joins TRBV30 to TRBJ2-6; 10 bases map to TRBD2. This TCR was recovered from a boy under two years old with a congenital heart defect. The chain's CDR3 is CAWSGYWPSGRDEPGANVLTF. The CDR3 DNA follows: TGTGCCTGGAGTGGGTACTGGCCTAGCGGGAGAGATGAGCCCGGGGCCAACGTCCTGACTTTC.